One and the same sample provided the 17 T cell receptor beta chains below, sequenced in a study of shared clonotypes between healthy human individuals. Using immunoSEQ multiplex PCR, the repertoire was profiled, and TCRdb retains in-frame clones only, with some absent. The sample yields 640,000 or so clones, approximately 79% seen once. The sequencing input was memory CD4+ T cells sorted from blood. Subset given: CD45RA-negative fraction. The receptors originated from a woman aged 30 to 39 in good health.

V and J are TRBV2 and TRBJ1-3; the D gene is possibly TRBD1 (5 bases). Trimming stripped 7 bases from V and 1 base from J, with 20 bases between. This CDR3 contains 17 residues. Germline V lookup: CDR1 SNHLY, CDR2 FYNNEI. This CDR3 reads CASNDQGRPYSGNTIYF. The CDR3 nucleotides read TGTGCCAGCAACGACCAGGGACGGCCCTATTCTGGAAACACCATATATTTT. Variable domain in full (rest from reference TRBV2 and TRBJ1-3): EPEVTQTPSHQVTQMGQEVILRCVPISNHLYFYWYRQILGQKVEFLVSFYNNEISEKSEIFDDQFSVERPDGSNFTLKIRSTKLEDSAMYFCASNDQGRPYSGNTIYFGEGSWLTVV.

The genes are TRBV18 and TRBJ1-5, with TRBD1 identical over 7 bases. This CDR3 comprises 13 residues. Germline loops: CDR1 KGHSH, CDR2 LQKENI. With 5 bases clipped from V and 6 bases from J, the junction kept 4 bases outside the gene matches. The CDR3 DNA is TGTGCCAGCTCAAAAGGACAGGCTCAGCCCCAGCATTTT. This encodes CASSKGQAQPQHF.

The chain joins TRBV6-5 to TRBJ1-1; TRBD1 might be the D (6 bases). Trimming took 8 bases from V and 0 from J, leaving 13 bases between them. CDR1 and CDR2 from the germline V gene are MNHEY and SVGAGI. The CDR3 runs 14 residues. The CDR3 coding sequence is TGTGCCAGCTTAGGGGGGTGGATGAACACTGAAGCTTTCTTT. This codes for CASLGGWMNTEAFF.

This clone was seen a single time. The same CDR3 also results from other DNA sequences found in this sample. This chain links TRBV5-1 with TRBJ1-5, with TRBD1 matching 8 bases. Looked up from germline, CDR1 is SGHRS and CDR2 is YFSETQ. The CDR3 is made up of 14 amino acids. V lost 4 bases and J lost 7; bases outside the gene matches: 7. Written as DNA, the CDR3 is TGCGCCAGCAGCCCCGGGACAGGAGAACAGCCCCAGCATTTT. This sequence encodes CASSPGTGEQPQHF.

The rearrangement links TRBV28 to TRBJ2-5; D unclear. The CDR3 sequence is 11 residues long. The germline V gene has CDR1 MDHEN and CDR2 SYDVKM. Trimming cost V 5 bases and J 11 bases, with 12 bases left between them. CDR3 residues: CASSLRAGQYF. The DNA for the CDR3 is TGTGCCAGCAGTCTTAGGGCTGGACAGTACTTC.

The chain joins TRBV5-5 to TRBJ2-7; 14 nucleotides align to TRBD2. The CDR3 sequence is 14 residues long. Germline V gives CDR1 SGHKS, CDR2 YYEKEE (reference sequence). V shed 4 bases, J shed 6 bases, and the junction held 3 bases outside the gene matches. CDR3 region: CASSPGLAGVEQYF. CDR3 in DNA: TGTGCCAGCAGCCCGGGACTAGCGGGAGTCGAGCAGTACTTC.

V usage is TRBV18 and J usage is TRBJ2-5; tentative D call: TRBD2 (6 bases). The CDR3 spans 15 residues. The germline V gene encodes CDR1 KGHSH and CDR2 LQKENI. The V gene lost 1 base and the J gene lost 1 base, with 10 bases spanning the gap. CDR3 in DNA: TGTGCCAGCTCACCACGGGGGGACTCCCAAGAGACCCAGTACTTC. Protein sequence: CASSPRGDSQETQYF. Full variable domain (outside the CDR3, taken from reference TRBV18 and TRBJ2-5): NAGVMQNPRHLVRRRGQEARLRCSPMKGHSHVYWYRQLPEEGLKFMVYLQKENIIDESGMPKERFSAEFPKEGPSILRIQQVVRGDSAAYFCASSPRGDSQETQYFGPGTRLLVL.

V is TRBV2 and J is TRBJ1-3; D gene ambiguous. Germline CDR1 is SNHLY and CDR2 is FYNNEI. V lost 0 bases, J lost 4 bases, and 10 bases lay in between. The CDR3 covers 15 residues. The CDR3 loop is CASSEATRGGNTIYF. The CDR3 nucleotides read TGTGCCAGCAGTGAAGCGACCCGCGGGGGAAACACCATATATTTT.

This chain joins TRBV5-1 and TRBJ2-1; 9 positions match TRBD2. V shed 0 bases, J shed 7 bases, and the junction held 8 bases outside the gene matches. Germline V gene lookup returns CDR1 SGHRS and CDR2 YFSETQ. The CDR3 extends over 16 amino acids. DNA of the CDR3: TGCGCCAGCAGCTTGGTGGTAGCGGGAGTGGGGAATGAGCAGTTCTTC. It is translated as CASSLVVAGVGNEQFF.

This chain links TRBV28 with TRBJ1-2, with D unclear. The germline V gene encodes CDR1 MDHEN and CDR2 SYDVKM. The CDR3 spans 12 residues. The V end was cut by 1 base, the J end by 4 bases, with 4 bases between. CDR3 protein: CASSLYTYGYTF. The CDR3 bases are TGTGCCAGCAGTTTATATACCTATGGCTACACCTTC.

CDR3 sequence reads: CASSLMSALAGVGQETQYF. The CDR3 DNA is TGTGCCAGCTCCCTCATGTCGGCACTAGCGGGAGTGGGGCAAGAGACCCAGTACTTC. This chain connects TRBV18 to TRBJ2-5, with TRBD2 matching 11 bases. Unmatched junction bases numbered 17, after V lost 6 bases and J lost 2 bases. Germline V gene data show CDR1 as KGHSH and CDR2 as LQKENI. This CDR3 has 19 amino acids.

The CDR3 here is CASSYRRETEAFF. The CDR3 nucleotides are TGCGCCAGCTCATACCGAAGGGAAACTGAAGCTTTCTTT. V is TRBV10-2 and J is TRBJ1-1; D gene unclear. Trimming pared 8 bases from V and 5 bases from J, leaving 15 bases between. CDR3 length: 13 amino acids. The germline gives CDR1 WSHSY, CDR2 SAAADI.

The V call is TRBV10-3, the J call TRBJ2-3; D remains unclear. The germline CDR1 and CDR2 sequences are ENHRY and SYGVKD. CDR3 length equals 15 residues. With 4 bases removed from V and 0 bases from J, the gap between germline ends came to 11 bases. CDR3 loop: CAISGAVPSTDTQYF. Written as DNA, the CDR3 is TGTGCCATCAGTGGGGCGGTTCCTAGCACAGATACGCAGTATTTT.

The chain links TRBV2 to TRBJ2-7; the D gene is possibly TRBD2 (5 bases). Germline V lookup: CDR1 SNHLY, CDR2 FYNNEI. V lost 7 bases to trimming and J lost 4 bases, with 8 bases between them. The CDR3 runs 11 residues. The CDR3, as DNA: TGTGCCAGCACCTGGGAGTACGAGCAGTACTTC. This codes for CASTWEYEQYF.

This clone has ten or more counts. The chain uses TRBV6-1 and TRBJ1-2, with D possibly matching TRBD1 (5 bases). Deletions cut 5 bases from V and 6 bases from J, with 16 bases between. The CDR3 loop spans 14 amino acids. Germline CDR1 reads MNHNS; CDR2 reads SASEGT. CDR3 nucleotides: TGTGCCAGCAGTAACCGGGACGAAGGGAATGGCTACACCTTC. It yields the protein CASSNRDEGNGYTF.

The CDR3 sequence: CSGLGTGGTTDTQYF. The CDR3 DNA is TGCAGCGGACTCGGGACAGGGGGGACCACAGATACGCAGTATTTT. The J gene is TRBJ2-3, the V gene TRBV29-1; 11 positions agree with TRBD1. The CDR3 covers 15 residues. J gave up 2 bases and V 7 bases, and 8 bases lay outside the gene matches. Germline CDR1 SQVTM, CDR2 ANQGSEA.

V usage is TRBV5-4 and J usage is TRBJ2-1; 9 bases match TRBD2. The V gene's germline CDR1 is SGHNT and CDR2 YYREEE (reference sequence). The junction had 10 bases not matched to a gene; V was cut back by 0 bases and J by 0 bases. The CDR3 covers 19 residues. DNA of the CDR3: TGTGCCAGCAGCTTGGATGTGGGTTTTAGCGGGAGCTCCTACAATGAGCAGTTCTTC. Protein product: CASSLDVGFSGSSYNEQFF.